This entry lists 14 T cell receptor beta chains sequenced from one sample in a study of molecular identifiers for immune sequencing clone quantification. TCRdb analysed the PCR reads with MiXCR anew, one entry per CDR3 protein. The sample holds 85,000 to 90,000 distinct CDR3 sequences, about 23% seen once. The material sequenced was naive CD8+ T cells from blood, with Jurkat cell RNA spiked in. The subset here: FACS-sorted CD8+CD4-CCR7+CD45RA+ naive T cells. The receptors were sampled from a human donor in good health. Some libraries in this study had Jurkat cell RNA spiked in.

Concerning this clonotype: This may come from a read error, since a much larger clone is one base off. The chain recombines TRBV28 with TRBJ2-5; no reliable D call. Trimming left V 4 bases short and J 2 bases short, with 11 bases between. The CDR3 contains 14 residues. From germline, CDR1 is MDHEN and CDR2 SYDVKM. The CDR3 DNA sequence: TGTGCCAGCAGTTCCCTCGAAGAACAAGAGACCCAGTACTTC. Amino acids: CASSSLEEQETQYF. Based on the CDR3 plus reference TRBV28 and TRBJ2-5, the full variable domain is DVKVTQSSRYLVKRTGEKVFLECVQDMDHENMFWYRQDPGLGLRLIYFSYDVKMKEKGDIPEGYSVSREKKERFSLILESASTNQTSMYLCASSSLEEQETQYFGPGTRLLVL.

This clonotype was detected only a few times. The chain couples TRBV27 to TRBJ1-1, with unresolved D. CDR1 MNHEY and CDR2 SMNVEV come from the germline V gene (reference sequence). The CDR3 runs 13 residues. V was cut by 2 bases and J by 1 base, with 5 bases left in between. This CDR3 reads CASSLLPNTEAFF. CDR3 DNA: TGTGCCAGCAGTTTACTACCGAACACTGAAGCTTTCTTT.

This clonotype was found a few times. V usage is TRBV27 and J usage is TRBJ2-7, with 8 positions matching TRBD2. CDR1 and CDR2 (germline): MNHEY, SMNVEV (reference sequence). CDR3 length: 15 residues. The trim removed 5 bases at V and 5 bases at J, leaving 11 bases unmatched. The CDR3 DNA reads TGTGCCAGCAGTCAGGGACTAGTCTATGGCCACGAGCAGTACTTC. It codes for CASSQGLVYGHEQYF.

Concerning this clonotype: A clone one base away is much larger, so this may be a read error. The rearrangement uses TRBV3-1 and TRBJ1-1, with D perhaps matching TRBD1 (6 bases). Germline-derived CDR1 and CDR2 are LGHDT and YNNKEL (reference sequence). The CDR3 consists of 14 residues. CDR3 DNA sequence: TGTACCAGCAGCCAAGATTCTAATTCGGGGGGCATGATCTTT. Translating it yields CTSSQDSNSGGMIF.

This clonotype was counted many times. The chain couples TRBV12-3 or TRBV12-4 to TRBJ1-5; D gene unclear. The V end was cut by 1 base, the J end by 4 bases, with 8 bases between. The CDR3 contains 14 residues. The CDR3 nucleotides read TGTGCCAGCAGTTTAGTTGGTGGAAATCAGCCCCAGCATTTT. Amino acids: CASSLVGGNQPQHF.

This chain connects TRBV3-1 to TRBJ1-4; 7 nucleotides match TRBD1. The CDR3 contains 15 residues. Germline CDR1 LGHDT, CDR2 YNNKEL (reference sequence). Trimming took 3 bases from V and 2 from J; bases not matched to a gene: 3. The CDR3 DNA follows: TGTGCCAGCAGCCAGGCGGGACAGACTAATGAAAAACTGTTTTTT. As protein: CASSQAGQTNEKLFF.

This clonotype came up a few times. The CDR3 DNA reads TGCGCCAGCAGCTTGGCGTACGGCGGGGCTACAGGCGATGAGCAGTTCTTC. This sequence encodes CASSLAYGGATGDEQFF. This chain connects TRBV5-1 to TRBJ2-1, with D perhaps matching TRBD2 (6 bases). This CDR3 region has 17 residues. V lost 0 bases and J 8 bases, leaving 21 bases between the germline ends. Germline CDR1 SGHRS, CDR2 YFSETQ.

This clonotype has a handful of counts. The chain joins TRBV27 to TRBJ2-1; D unclear. The CDR3 length is 16 residues. The germline V and J ends were trimmed by 3 bases and 0 bases, with 12 bases remaining between them. The V gene's germline CDR1 is MNHEY and CDR2 SMNVEV (reference sequence). The CDR3 region has the DNA TGTGCCAGCAGTTTTTCTGTCGGTAGCTCCTACAATGAGCAGTTCTTC. Translation: CASSFSVGSSYNEQFF.

This clonotype has a count of ten or more. The CDR3 DNA sequence: TGCAGTGCTAGAGATGACAGGAACACAGATACGCAGTATTTT. Protein product: CSARDDRNTDTQYF. The genes are TRBV20-1 and TRBJ2-3; D is possibly TRBD1 (6 bases). Trimming took 0 bases from V and 2 from J, leaving 9 bases between them. Germline V CDR1 and CDR2: DFQATT, SNEGSKA (reference sequence). The CDR3 is 14 amino acids.

Written as DNA, the CDR3 is TGCAGCGTTGAAGATCGAGGGACAGTCGCCTACGAGCAGTACTTC. This sequence encodes CSVEDRGTVAYEQYF. The chain is built from TRBV29-1 and TRBJ2-7; 7 nucleotides agree with TRBD1. Germline V lookup: CDR1 SQVTM, CDR2 ANQGSEA. V shed 0 bases, J shed 2 bases, and the junction held 7 bases outside the gene matches. The CDR3 spans 15 residues.

The chain employs TRBV29-1 and TRBJ2-1, with 10 bases fitting TRBD1. V lost 4 bases to trimming and J lost 6 bases; unmatched junction nucleotides: 6. The CDR3 is 14 amino acids. Germline CDR1 is SQVTM and CDR2 is ANQGSEA. The CDR3 sequence is CSVVRDRGPNEQFF. The CDR3 nucleotides read TGCAGCGTTGTACGGGACAGGGGACCCAATGAGCAGTTCTTC.

The sample holds a few counts of this clonotype. This rearrangement joins TRBV30 to TRBJ1-5; D is uncertain. In germline, CDR1 is GTSNPN, CDR2 SVGIG (reference sequence). V lost 2 bases, J lost 2 bases, and 4 bases lay in between. The CDR3 is 12 residues long. CDR3 sequence reads: CAWSQGNQPQHF. In nucleotides, the CDR3 is TGTGCCTGGAGTCAGGGCAATCAGCCCCAGCATTTT.

This clonotype was recorded at least ten times. The chain carries TRBV12-3 or TRBV12-4 and TRBJ1-5; possible D gene TRBD1, 6 bases. The CDR3 is 15 amino acids. V shed 1 base and J shed 5 bases, with 12 bases lying between them. The CDR3 loop is CASSLGGAQHQPQHF. DNA of the CDR3: TGTGCCAGCAGTTTAGGGGGGGCCCAGCATCAGCCCCAGCATTTT.

This clonotype has a count of ten or more. The chain carries TRBV5-4 and TRBJ1-1; no clear D. CDR3 length: 15 residues. Germline V gene sequence: CDR1 SGHNT, CDR2 YYREEE (reference sequence). The V end lost 2 bases, the J end lost 3 bases, and 14 bases lay between the germline ends. CDR3 region: CASSLGPPGYTEAFF. CDR3 DNA sequence: TGTGCCAGCAGCTTAGGACCACCGGGGTACACTGAAGCTTTCTTT.